This passage covers 31 T cell receptor beta chains from one sample sequenced in a study of blood T cell repertoires in COVID-19. Method: immunoSEQ multiplex PCR; TCRdb's copy keeps in-frame clones and lacks some. The sample consists of around 300,000 clones, around 87% of them appearing once. What was sequenced was PBMCs or T cells enriched from blood (not recorded which). The receptors derive from a woman aged 25 to 39 who had recovered from COVID-19.

V and J are TRBV7-9 and TRBJ2-5; 11 nucleotides agree with TRBD2. J lost 5 bases, V lost 5 bases, and 7 bases had no gene match. The CDR3 has 15 amino acids. Looked up from germline, CDR1 is SEHNR and CDR2 is FQNEAQ (reference sequence). The CDR3 is CASSTASGGSETQYF. In nucleotides, the CDR3 is TGTGCCAGCAGCACCGCTAGCGGGGGGTCGGAGACCCAGTACTTC.

The gene calls are TRBV5-5 and TRBJ1-4; 12 bases line up with TRBD1. The CDR3 contains 19 residues. The germline V gene encodes CDR1 SGHKS and CDR2 YYEKEE (reference sequence). The ends lost 3 bases at V and 7 bases at J; junction bases unmatched: 16. Written as DNA, the CDR3 is TGTGCCAGCAGCTGGAAACCCGGGACAGGGGGCCCCTGGGGTGAAAAACTGTTTTTT. It is translated as CASSWKPGTGGPWGEKLFF.

The genes are TRBV29-1 and TRBJ2-1; a possible D gene is TRBD1 (6 bases). Germline V gives CDR1 SQVTM, CDR2 ANQGSEA. This CDR3 has 15 amino acids. Trimming shortened V by 7 bases and J by 2 bases, and 18 bases separated the two germline ends. CDR3 coding DNA: TGCAGCGCAGAACCCGGGACAAGGGCCTACAATGAGCAGTTCTTC. It is translated as CSAEPGTRAYNEQFF.

V is TRBV25-1 and J is TRBJ2-7, with unresolved D. The CDR3 runs to 15 residues. Trimming took 2 bases from V and 0 from J, leaving 11 bases between them. CDR1 and CDR2 (germline): MGHDK, SYGVNS. The CDR3 region is CASSEPIASSYEQYF. The CDR3 DNA reads TGTGCCAGCAGTGAACCGATCGCTAGCTCCTACGAGCAGTACTTC.

In DNA form, the CDR3 reads TGTGCCAGTAGCAAAACCCCACTCCCTAGCTCCTACAATGAGCAGTTCTTC. Translated: CASSKTPLPSSYNEQFF. The chain employs TRBV19 and TRBJ2-1; D is undetermined. V was clipped by 6 bases and J by 0 bases, with 18 bases between them. Germline CDR1 and CDR2: LNHDA and SQIVND (reference sequence). The CDR3 covers 17 residues.

V is TRBV4-2 and J is TRBJ1-1; D possibly corresponds to TRBD1 (6 bases). The CDR3 sequence is 15 residues long. CDR1 and CDR2 (germline): LGHNA, YNFKEQ. V was clipped by 0 bases and J by 4 bases, with 12 bases between them. This chain's CDR3 is CASSQERGRITEAFF. CDR3 nucleotides: TGTGCCAGCAGCCAAGAGCGGGGGCGGATCACTGAAGCTTTCTTT.

This clone was recorded a few times. Other nucleotide sequences in the sample specify the same CDR3. The V call is TRBV2, the J call TRBJ2-3, with D possibly being TRBD1 (5 bases). Trimming pared 4 bases from V and 3 bases from J, leaving 5 bases between. The CDR3 spans 12 residues. Per the germline V gene, CDR1 is SNHLY and CDR2 is FYNNEI. The DNA for the CDR3 is TGTGCCAGCAGTGCAGGGACAGATACGCAGTATTTT. Translation: CASSAGTDTQYF.

This clone was observed a few times. This sample also contains other DNA sequences that code for the same CDR3. The rearrangement links TRBV3-1 (or the pseudogene TRBV3-2) to TRBJ1-2; 12 bases match TRBD1. CDR3 length equals 15 residues. Germline V CDR1 and CDR2: LGHDT, YNNKEL (reference sequence). After removal of 0 bases from V and 8 bases from J, the junction contained 4 bases not matched to a gene. CDR3 sequence (DNA): TGTGCCAGCAGCCAAGACGGGACAGGGGGCCGCGGCTACACCTTC. It encodes CASSQDGTGGRGYTF.

The rearrangement links TRBV11-2 to TRBJ2-5; D perhaps matches TRBD2 (6 bases). Trimming stripped 5 bases from V and 5 bases from J, with 27 bases between. The CDR3 runs to 18 residues. Germline V gives CDR1 SGHAT, CDR2 FQNNGV. The CDR3 spells CASSPLRGDRTVWETQYF. CDR3 nucleotide sequence: TGTGCCAGCAGCCCTCTGCGGGGTGATAGGACGGTTTGGGAGACCCAGTACTTC. Based on the CDR3 plus reference TRBV11-2 and TRBJ2-5, the full variable domain is EAGVAQSPRYKIIEKRQSVAFWCNPISGHATLYWYQQILGQGPKLLIQFQNNGVVDDSQLPKDRFSAERLKGVDSTLKIQPAKLEDSAVYLCASSPLRGDRTVWETQYFGPGTRLLVL.

In DNA form, the CDR3 reads TGCGCCAGCAGCTTGAGGGGACAGGGAAAAGAGACCCAGTACTTC. Translating it yields CASSLRGQGKETQYF. This chain uses TRBV5-1 with TRBJ2-5; 9 positions agree with TRBD1. In germline, CDR1 is SGHRS, CDR2 YFSETQ. There are 15 residues in the CDR3. V lost 1 base and J lost 3; bases outside the gene matches: 4.

The chain has TRBV2 and TRBJ1-2; 7 bases match TRBD1. The V gene end was trimmed by 8 bases and the J gene end by 7 bases; junction bases not matched to a gene: 10. The CDR3 has 13 amino acids. The germline gives CDR1 SNHLY, CDR2 FYNNEI. CDR3 sequence: CASPRETGFGYTF. The DNA of the CDR3 is TGTGCCAGCCCTAGGGAGACAGGGTTTGGCTACACCTTC.

The chain joins TRBV2 to TRBJ1-3; D is unresolved. Germline V gene sequence: CDR1 SNHLY, CDR2 FYNNEI. The CDR3 covers 14 residues. V was clipped by 9 bases and J by 0 bases, with 12 bases between them. CDR3 coding DNA: TGTGCCAGTCAGGTCCTTCTCTCTGGAAACACCATATATTTT. This gives the protein CASQVLLSGNTIYF.

This chain connects TRBV2 to TRBJ1-4; TRBD1 matches 9 bases. V lost 10 bases to trimming and J lost 8 bases; unmatched junction nucleotides: 11. The CDR3 loop spans 14 amino acids. From germline, CDR1 is SNHLY and CDR2 FYNNEI. The CDR3 reads CATGEGTGNEKLFF. In DNA, the CDR3 is TGTGCCACAGGAGAGGGGACAGGGAACGAAAAACTGTTTTTT. Together with reference TRBV2 and TRBJ1-4, the CDR3 gives the full variable domain: EPEVTQTPSHQVTQMGQEVILRCVPISNHLYFYWYRQILGQKVEFLVSFYNNEISEKSEIFDDQFSVERPDGSNFTLKIRSTKLEDSAMYFCATGEGTGNEKLFFGSGTQLSVL.

V is TRBV6-5 and J is TRBJ1-5, with D unclear. The V end lost 10 bases, the J end lost 3 bases, and 13 bases lay between the germline ends. The length of the CDR3 is 13 residues. CDR1 is MNHEY, CDR2 SVGAGI, per germline. The CDR3 is CATLRDYNQPQHF. The CDR3 DNA reads as TGTGCCACCCTGAGAGATTACAATCAGCCCCAGCATTTT.

Remarks on this clone: A clone one base away is much larger, so this may be a read error. The J gene is TRBJ1-1, the V gene TRBV5-1; tentative D call: TRBD1 (6 bases). V was clipped by 4 bases and J by 3 bases, with 10 bases between them. Germline V gene sequence: CDR1 SGHRS, CDR2 YFSETQ. This CDR3 spans 13 amino acids. The CDR3 DNA follows: TGCGCCAGCAGCGTGGACAGCTACACTGAAGCTTTCTTT. Residues: CASSVDSYTEAFF.

The count of this clone is one. The chain recombines TRBV4-1 with TRBJ2-7; maybe TRBD1 (5 bases). This CDR3 is 14 amino acids long. Germline values: CDR1 MGHRA, CDR2 YSYEKL. V lost 2 bases and J 3 bases, leaving 11 bases between the germline ends. The CDR3 DNA reads as TGCGCCAGCAGCCAAAGGGGCAGAGTCTACGAGCAGTACTTC. Translated, it gives CASSQRGRVYEQYF.

This rearrangement joins TRBV5-1 to TRBJ1-1, with D tentatively TRBD1 (5 bases). V lost 0 bases and J lost 1, with 10 bases in between. Germline V lookup: CDR1 SGHRS, CDR2 YFSETQ. The CDR3 extends over 15 amino acids. The CDR3 protein is CASSLEGAPNTEAFF. In DNA, the CDR3 is TGCGCCAGCAGCTTGGAAGGGGCGCCGAACACTGAAGCTTTCTTT.

In DNA, the CDR3 is TGCGCCAGCAGCTTGGGGGGCACCGGGACAGGGGGCGACGAGCAGTACTTC. The encoded protein is CASSLGGTGTGGDEQYF. The chain couples TRBV5-1 to TRBJ2-7; 12 nucleotides line up with TRBD1. The length of the CDR3 is 17 residues. V trimming: 0 bases; J trimming: 5 bases; junction bases outside the gene matches: 9. The germline gives CDR1 SGHRS, CDR2 YFSETQ.

The chain is built from TRBV2 and TRBJ2-7; maybe TRBD1 (6 bases). Germline-derived CDR1 and CDR2 are SNHLY and FYNNEI. V gave up 8 bases and J gave up 3 bases, with 20 bases separating them. The CDR3 loop spans 15 amino acids. CDR3 protein: CASLQGRQGFYEQYF. CDR3 bases: TGTGCCAGCCTTCAAGGAAGGCAGGGGTTCTACGAGCAGTACTTC.

This chain joins TRBV28 and TRBJ1-5, with 10 bases identical to TRBD1. After removal of 6 bases from V and 7 bases from J, the junction contained 6 bases not matched to a gene. CDR1 is MDHEN and CDR2 is SYDVKM in the germline V gene. This CDR3 spans 14 amino acids. The DNA for the CDR3 is TGTGCCAGCAGCATTGGGACAGGGGAACAGCCCCAGCATTTT. This gives the protein CASSIGTGEQPQHF.

V is TRBV4-1 and J is TRBJ1-2; D call uncertain. The germline V and J ends were trimmed by 1 base and 2 bases, with 5 bases remaining between them. Germline CDR1 MGHRA, CDR2 YSYEKL. The CDR3 length is 13 residues. The CDR3 is CASSQVMNYGYTF. The CDR3 coding sequence is TGCGCCAGCAGCCAAGTAATGAACTATGGCTACACCTTC.

This chain links TRBV7-6 with TRBJ1-1; 7 nucleotides agree with TRBD1. The CDR3 loop spans 15 amino acids. Germline assignment: CDR1 SGHVS and CDR2 FNYEAQ. The trim removed 4 bases at V and 0 bases at J, leaving 5 bases unmatched. CDR3 DNA: TGTGCCAGCAGCTCTTGGGACAGTCTGAACACTGAAGCTTTCTTT. Protein sequence: CASSSWDSLNTEAFF.

The chain couples TRBV19 to TRBJ2-5, with 7 bases aligning to TRBD1. The CDR3 runs to 15 residues. Looked up from germline, CDR1 is LNHDA and CDR2 is SQIVND (reference sequence). Losses at the gene ends were 6 bases for V and 2 bases for J; bases not matched to a gene: 9. This CDR3 reads CASRRTTGQQETQYF. DNA for the CDR3: TGTGCCAGTAGGCGGACCACGGGACAGCAAGAGACCCAGTACTTC. The full variable domain, completed using reference TRBV19 and TRBJ2-5, is DGGITQSPKYLFRKEGQNVTLSCEQNLNHDAMYWYRQDPGQGLRLIYYSQIVNDFQKGDIAEGYSVSREKKESFPLTVTSAQKNPTAFYLCASRRTTGQQETQYFGPGTRLLVL.

The J gene is TRBJ2-5, the V gene TRBV4-2, with a weak D call TRBD2 (7 bases). V was clipped by 4 bases and J by 1 base, with 16 bases between them. The CDR3 extends over 16 amino acids. Germline V gene lookup returns CDR1 LGHNA and CDR2 YNFKEQ. The CDR3 reads CASSPRGPGGQETQYF. CDR3 bases: TGTGCCAGCAGCCCCAGGGGCCCGGGGGGCCAAGAGACCCAGTACTTC.

CDR3 nucleotide sequence: TGTGCCAGCAGCTTGAGCTTGTCATCTGGAAACACCATATATTTT. Its protein product is CASSLSLSSGNTIYF. The rearrangement joins TRBV5-6 to TRBJ1-3; D remains unclear. Trimming took 1 base from V and 1 from J, leaving 9 bases between them. Germline V gives CDR1 SGHDT, CDR2 YYEEEE. The CDR3 runs 15 residues.

The chain is built from TRBV7-9 and TRBJ1-4; tentatively, D is TRBD1 (5 bases). The CDR3 runs 14 residues. Trimming left V 1 base short and J 4 bases short, with 7 bases between. CDR1 is SEHNR, CDR2 FQNEAQ, per germline (reference sequence). DNA of the CDR3: TGTGCCAGCAGCTTAGTCGGGGGTAATGAAAAACTGTTTTTT. It codes for CASSLVGGNEKLFF.

The V and J genes are TRBV19 and TRBJ2-7; D possibly corresponds to TRBD1 (6 bases). V was clipped by 4 bases and J by 6 bases, with 22 bases between them. Germline assignment: CDR1 LNHDA and CDR2 SQIVND (reference sequence). This CDR3 has 16 amino acids. The CDR3 loop reads CASSTRTATLQFEQYF. As DNA, the CDR3 is TGTGCCAGTAGTACCCGGACAGCTACACTACAATTCGAGCAGTACTTC.

Only a few counts were recorded for this clone. The chain joins TRBV5-4 to TRBJ2-7; 8 bases match TRBD1. The CDR3 contains 14 residues. The junction had 6 bases not matched to a gene; V was cut back by 3 bases and J by 4 bases. Germline V gene sequence: CDR1 SGHNT, CDR2 YYREEE (reference sequence). DNA for the CDR3: TGTGCCAGCAGCTCTCCGGGACAGGAGTACGAGCAGTACTTC. It specifies CASSSPGQEYEQYF.

The chain carries TRBV9 and TRBJ1-2; D call uncertain. The germline CDR1 and CDR2 sequences are SGDLS and YYNGEE. V lost 5 bases and J lost 1, with 6 bases in between. The CDR3 runs 12 residues. CDR3 sequence reads: CASRDFNYGYTF. DNA of the CDR3: TGTGCCAGCAGGGACTTTAACTATGGCTACACCTTC. Filled out from reference TRBV9 and TRBJ1-2, the complete variable domain reads DSGVTQTPKHLITATGQRVTLRCSPRSGDLSVYWYQQSLDQGLQFLIQYYNGEERAKGNILERFSAQQFPDLHSELNLSSLELGDSALYFCASRDFNYGYTFGSGTRLTVV.

This sequence joins TRBV2 and TRBJ1-1; a weak D match, TRBD1 (5 bases). Trimming left V 6 bases short and J 5 bases short, with 22 bases between. CDR3 length equals 16 residues. Germline CDR1 SNHLY, CDR2 FYNNEI. The CDR3 sequence is CASRRSGGILGTEAFF. The CDR3 nucleotides are TGTGCCAGCAGAAGAAGCGGGGGAATATTGGGGACTGAAGCTTTCTTT.

This rearrangement joins TRBV19 to TRBJ1-2, with TRBD1 as a possible D gene (5 bases). Germline V gene sequence: CDR1 LNHDA, CDR2 SQIVND (reference sequence). The V end was cut by 4 bases, the J end by 3 bases, with 12 bases between. This CDR3 region has 14 residues. CDR3 sequence (DNA): TGTGCCAGTAGTACCAGACAGTCCCACTATGGCTACACCTTC. It codes for CASSTRQSHYGYTF.